This T cell receptor (beta chain) derives from a study of shared T cell receptors in the human thymus. Only in-frame clones appear in the TCRdb table, and some are missing; sequencing was by immunoSEQ multiplex PCR. The table lists hundreds of thousands of clones, about 87% of them singletons. The germline CDR1 and CDR2 sequences are SGHRS and YFSETQ. J gave up 5 bases and V 0 bases, and 6 bases lay outside the gene matches. CDR3 size: 16 residues. These sequences were also reported in another study, on human thymus T cells. That source adds: Samples came from healthy Finnish infants during open corrective cardiac surgery. Thymus was obtained from resections taken during corrective heart surgery. There appeared to be biased usage of V and J genes in thymic and blood repertoires. Unrelated people showed highly overlapping thymic repertoires, related research reported.

The sample consisted of thymocytes. The chain has TRBV5-1 and TRBJ2-5; 11 nucleotides match TRBD2. This sequence was found in a boy in the first two years of life with a congenital heart defect. CDR3 loop: CASSLVASGRWETQYF. CDR3 nucleotides: TGCGCCAGCAGCTTGGTGGCTAGCGGGAGGTGGGAGACCCAGTACTTC.